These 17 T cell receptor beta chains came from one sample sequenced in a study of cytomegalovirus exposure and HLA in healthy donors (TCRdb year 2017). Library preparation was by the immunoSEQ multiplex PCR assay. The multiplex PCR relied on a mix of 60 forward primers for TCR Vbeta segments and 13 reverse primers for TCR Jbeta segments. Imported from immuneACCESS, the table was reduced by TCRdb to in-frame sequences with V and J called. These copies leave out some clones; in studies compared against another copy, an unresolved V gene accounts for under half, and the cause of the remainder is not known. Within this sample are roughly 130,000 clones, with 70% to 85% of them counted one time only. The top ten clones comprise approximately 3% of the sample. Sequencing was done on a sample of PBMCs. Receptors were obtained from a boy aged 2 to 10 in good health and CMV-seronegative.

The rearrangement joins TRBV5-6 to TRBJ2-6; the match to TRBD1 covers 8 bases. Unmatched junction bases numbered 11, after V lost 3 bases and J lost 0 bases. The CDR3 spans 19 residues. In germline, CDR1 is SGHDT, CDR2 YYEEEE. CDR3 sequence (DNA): TGTGCCAGCAGCTCCAATCGGGACAGGCGATTCTCTGGGGCCAACGTCCTGACTTTC. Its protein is CASSSNRDRRFSGANVLTF.

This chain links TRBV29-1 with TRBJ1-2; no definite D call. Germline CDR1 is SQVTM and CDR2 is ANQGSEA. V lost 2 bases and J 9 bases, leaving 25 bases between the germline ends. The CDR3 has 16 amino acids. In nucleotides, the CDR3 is TGCAGCGTTGAAAGTCGGTCGGGCAGGTCAACTAGCAGCTACACCTTC. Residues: CSVESRSGRSTSSYTF.

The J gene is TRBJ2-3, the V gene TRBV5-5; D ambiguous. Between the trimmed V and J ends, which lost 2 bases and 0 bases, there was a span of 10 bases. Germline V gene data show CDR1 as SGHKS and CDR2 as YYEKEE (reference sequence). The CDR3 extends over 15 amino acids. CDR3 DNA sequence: TGTGCCAGCAGCTTATTGACAAGTAGCACAGATACGCAGTATTTT. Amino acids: CASSLLTSSTDTQYF.

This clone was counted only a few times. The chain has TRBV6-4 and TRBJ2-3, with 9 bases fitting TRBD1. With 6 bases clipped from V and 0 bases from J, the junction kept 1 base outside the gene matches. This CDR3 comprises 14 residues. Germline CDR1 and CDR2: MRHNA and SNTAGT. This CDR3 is CASRQGASTDTQYF. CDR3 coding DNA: TGTGCCAGCAGACAGGGGGCAAGCACAGATACGCAGTATTTT.

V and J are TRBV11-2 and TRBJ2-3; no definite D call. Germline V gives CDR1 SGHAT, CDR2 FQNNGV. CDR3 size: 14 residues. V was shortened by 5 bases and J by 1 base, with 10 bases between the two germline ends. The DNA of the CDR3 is TGTGCCAGCAGCCTGACTCCGCGCACAGATACGCAGTATTTT. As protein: CASSLTPRTDTQYF.

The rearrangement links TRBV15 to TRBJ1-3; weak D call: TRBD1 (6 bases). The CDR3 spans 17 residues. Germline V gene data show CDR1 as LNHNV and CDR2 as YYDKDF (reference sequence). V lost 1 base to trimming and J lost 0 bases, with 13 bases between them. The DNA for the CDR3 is TGTGCCACCAGCAGAGGCCGGACAGATCCCTCTGGAAACACCATATATTTT. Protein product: CATSRGRTDPSGNTIYF.

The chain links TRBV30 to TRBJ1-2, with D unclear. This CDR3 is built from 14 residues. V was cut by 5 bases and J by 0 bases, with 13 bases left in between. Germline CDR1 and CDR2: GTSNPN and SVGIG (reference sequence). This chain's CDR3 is CAWHLIGANYGYTF. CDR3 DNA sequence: TGTGCCTGGCATCTCATCGGTGCTAACTATGGCTACACCTTC.

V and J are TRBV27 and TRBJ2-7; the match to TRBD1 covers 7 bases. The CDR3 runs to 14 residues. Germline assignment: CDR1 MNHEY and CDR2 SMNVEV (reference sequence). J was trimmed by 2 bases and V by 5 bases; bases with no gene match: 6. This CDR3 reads CASSPSTGPYEQYV. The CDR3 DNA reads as TGTGCCAGCAGTCCTTCGACAGGGCCCTACGAGCAGTACGTC.

For the CDR3, the DNA is TGCAGCGTCGTCGGGAGGGACACTGAAGCTTTCTTT. Amino acids: CSVVGRDTEAFF. The V gene is TRBV29-1, the J gene TRBJ1-1; unclear D gene. The germline gives CDR1 SQVTM, CDR2 ANQGSEA. The V gene lost 6 bases and the J gene lost 3 bases, with 11 bases spanning the gap. The CDR3 loop spans 12 amino acids. The full variable domain, its missing parts supplied by reference TRBV29-1 and TRBJ1-1, is SAVISQKPSRDICQRGTSLTIQCQVDSQVTMMFWYRQQPGQSLTLIATANQGSEATYESGFVIDKFPISRPNLTFSTLTVSNMSPEDSSIYLCSVVGRDTEAFFGQGTRLTVV.

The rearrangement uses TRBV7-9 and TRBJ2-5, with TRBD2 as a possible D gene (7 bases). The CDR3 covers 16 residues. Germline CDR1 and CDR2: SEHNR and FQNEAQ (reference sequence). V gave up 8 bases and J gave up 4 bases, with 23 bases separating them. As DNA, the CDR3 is TGTGCCAGCTTTTTTGGGGGGCGGGAGCGCGGAGAGACCCAGTACTTC. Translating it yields CASFFGGRERGETQYF.

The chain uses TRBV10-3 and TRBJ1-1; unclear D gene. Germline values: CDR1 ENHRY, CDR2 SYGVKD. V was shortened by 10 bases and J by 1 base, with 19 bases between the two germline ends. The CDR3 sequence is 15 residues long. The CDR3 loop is CATGEKGLKNTEAFF. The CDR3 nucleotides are TGTGCCACCGGGGAGAAAGGACTAAAGAACACTGAAGCTTTCTTT.

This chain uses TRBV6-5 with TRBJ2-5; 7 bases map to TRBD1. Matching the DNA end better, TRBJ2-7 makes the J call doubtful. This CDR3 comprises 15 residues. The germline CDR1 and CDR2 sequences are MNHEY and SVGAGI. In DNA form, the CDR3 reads TGTGCCAGCAGTTACTCCTGGGACAGCTCCTACGAGCAGTACTTC. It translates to CASSYSWDSSYEQYF.

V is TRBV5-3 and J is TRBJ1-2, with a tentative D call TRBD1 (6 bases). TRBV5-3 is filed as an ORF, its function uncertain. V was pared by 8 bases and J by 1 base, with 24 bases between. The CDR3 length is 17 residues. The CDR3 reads CARGLLKGVLDNYGYTF. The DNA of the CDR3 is TGTGCCAGGGGGTTATTAAAGGGGGTCTTGGATAACTATGGCTACACCTTC.

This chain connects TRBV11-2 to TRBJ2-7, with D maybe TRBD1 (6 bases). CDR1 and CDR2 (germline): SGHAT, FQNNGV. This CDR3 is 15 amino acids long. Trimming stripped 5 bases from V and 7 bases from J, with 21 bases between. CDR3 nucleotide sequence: TGTGCCAGCAGCCACGGGTCGGACAGCAAGAAGGAGCAGTACGTC. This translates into CASSHGSDSKKEQYV.

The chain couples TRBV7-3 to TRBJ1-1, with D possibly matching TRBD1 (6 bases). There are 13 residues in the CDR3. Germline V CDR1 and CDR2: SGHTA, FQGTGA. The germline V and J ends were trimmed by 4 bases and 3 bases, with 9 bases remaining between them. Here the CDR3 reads CASSSGVDTEAFF. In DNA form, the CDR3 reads TGTGCCAGCAGCTCAGGGGTGGACACTGAAGCTTTCTTT.

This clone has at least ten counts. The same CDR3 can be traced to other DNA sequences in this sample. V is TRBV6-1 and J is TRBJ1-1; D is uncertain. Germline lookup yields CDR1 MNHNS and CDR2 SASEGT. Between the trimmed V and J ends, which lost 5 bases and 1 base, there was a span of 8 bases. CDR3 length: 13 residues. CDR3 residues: CASSPGENTEAFF. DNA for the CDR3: TGTGCCAGCAGTCCGGGAGAGAACACTGAAGCTTTCTTT.

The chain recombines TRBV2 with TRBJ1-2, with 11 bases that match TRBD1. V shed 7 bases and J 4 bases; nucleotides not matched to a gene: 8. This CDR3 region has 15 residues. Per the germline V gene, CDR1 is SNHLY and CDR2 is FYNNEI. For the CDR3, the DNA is TGTGCCAGCAATGGACAGGGGGCGATCCTCTATGGCTACACCTTC. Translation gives CASNGQGAILYGYTF.